These T cell receptor beta chains were read from a single sample in a study of blood T cell repertoires in COVID-19. Only in-frame clones appear in the TCRdb table, and some are missing; sequencing was by immunoSEQ multiplex PCR. There are some 180,000 clones in the sample; roughly 79% occur only once, and 11% lies in the top ten. Sequenced: peripheral blood. The receptors stem from a woman aged 35 to 49 with COVID-19, enrolled during active disease. Each CDR3 is given with its conserved first and last residue. The order of the fields is J gene, clone size, V gene, D gene, CDR3 protein, CDR3 DNA. D genes are given only for firm matches. Only some rows state a clone size, as once, few, many or a class for expanded clones.

J gene: TRBJ1-1
clone size: .
V gene: TRBV2
D gene: TRBD1
CDR3 protein: CASTNPSGQGTEAFF
CDR3 DNA: TGTGCCAGCACAAACCCCTCGGGACAGGGGACTGAAGCTTTCTTT

J gene: TRBJ1-3
clone size: .
V gene: TRBV30
D gene: TRBD1
CDR3 protein: CAWRDRAGNTIYF
CDR3 DNA: TGTGCCTGGAGGGACAGGGCTGGAAACACCATATATTTT

J gene: TRBJ2-7
clone size: .
V gene: TRBV3-1/TRBV3-2
D gene: .
CDR3 protein: CASTQTGMEQYF
CDR3 DNA: TGTGCCAGCACCCAGACAGGAATGGAGCAGTACTTC

J gene: TRBJ1-4
clone size: .
V gene: TRBV28
D gene: .
CDR3 protein: CASRRTGVKLFF
CDR3 DNA: TGTGCCAGCAGGCGCACCGGGGTAAAACTGTTTTTT

J gene: TRBJ2-3
clone size: .
V gene: TRBV7-9
D gene: TRBD1
CDR3 protein: CASSFGRGTGVADTQYF
CDR3 DNA: TGTGCCAGCAGCTTCGGGCGGGGGACAGGGGTAGCAGATACGCAGTATTTT

J gene: TRBJ1-3
clone size: .
V gene: TRBV4-1
D gene: .
CDR3 protein: CASSQDPAGAGNTIYF
CDR3 DNA: TGCGCCAGCAGCCAAGATCCCGCAGGGGCTGGAAACACCATATATTTT

J gene: TRBJ1-4
clone size: .
V gene: TRBV7-9
D gene: .
CDR3 protein: CASSLAQGEKLFF
CDR3 DNA: TGTGCCAGCAGCTTAGCTCAGGGGGAAAAACTGTTTTTT

J gene: TRBJ2-5
clone size: .
V gene: TRBV27
D gene: TRBD2
CDR3 protein: CASREAPLSGGAGETQYF
CDR3 DNA: TGTGCCAGCAGGGAAGCCCCCCTTAGCGGGGGGGCTGGGGAGACCCAGTACTTC

J gene: TRBJ1-6
clone size: .
V gene: TRBV18
D gene: TRBD1
CDR3 protein: CASSQMTGDNSPLHF
CDR3 DNA: TGTGCCAGCTCACAAATGACAGGGGACAATTCACCCCTCCACTTT

J gene: TRBJ1-3
clone size: .
V gene: TRBV15
D gene: .
CDR3 protein: CATSKAPRLGKSTIYF
CDR3 DNA: TGTGCCACCAGCAAAGCACCTCGTCTAGGCAAAAGCACCATATATTTT

J gene: TRBJ1-3
clone size: .
V gene: TRBV19
D gene: .
CDR3 protein: CASTESHSGGNTIYF
CDR3 DNA: TGTGCCAGTACCGAGTCGCATTCCGGTGGAAACACCATATATTTT

J gene: TRBJ2-5
clone size: .
V gene: TRBV28
D gene: .
CDR3 protein: CASWATSGETQYF
CDR3 DNA: TGTGCCAGCTGGGCGACTAGTGGGGAGACCCAGTACTTC

J gene: TRBJ2-5
clone size: .
V gene: TRBV21-1
D gene: .
CDR3 protein: CQGSETQYF
CDR3 DNA: TGCCAGGGCTCGGAGACCCAGTACTTC

J gene: TRBJ2-3
clone size: .
V gene: TRBV28
D gene: .
CDR3 protein: CASSSPTDTQYF
CDR3 DNA: TGTGCCAGCAGTTCCCCGACAGATACGCAGTATTTT

J gene: TRBJ1-3
clone size: .
V gene: TRBV2
D gene: .
CDR3 protein: CASSEERASGNTIYF
CDR3 DNA: TGTGCCAGCAGTGAAGAGCGAGCCTCTGGAAACACCATATATTTT

J gene: TRBJ1-5
clone size: once
V gene: TRBV3-1/TRBV3-2
D gene: TRBD1
CDR3 protein: CASSLTGGGTVQHF
CDR3 DNA: TGTGCCAGCAGCCTCACAGGGGGAGGCACTGTGCAGCATTTT

J gene: TRBJ1-4
clone size: .
V gene: TRBV28
D gene: .
CDR3 protein: CASTPPGVVGEKLFF
CDR3 DNA: TGTGCCAGCACCCCTCCCGGGGTGGTGGGCGAAAAACTGTTTTTT

J gene: TRBJ2-5
clone size: .
V gene: TRBV6-5
D gene: .
CDR3 protein: CASSYVGGETQYF
CDR3 DNA: TGTGCCAGCAGTTACGTCGGGGGAGAGACCCAGTACTTC

J gene: TRBJ1-2
clone size: .
V gene: TRBV5-4
D gene: TRBD1
CDR3 protein: CASSFLQGANYGYTF
CDR3 DNA: TGTGCCAGCAGCTTTTTACAGGGGGCTAACTATGGCTACACCTTC

J gene: TRBJ1-2
clone size: few
V gene: TRBV2
D gene: TRBD1
CDR3 protein: CASQGQGAGYTF
CDR3 DNA: TGTGCCAGCCAGGGACAGGGGGCTGGCTACACCTTC

J gene: TRBJ1-2
clone size: .
V gene: TRBV29-1
D gene: .
CDR3 protein: CSVEGAVSLEGYTF
CDR3 DNA: TGCAGCGTTGAAGGGGCAGTCTCCCTGGAAGGCTACACCTTC

J gene: TRBJ2-2
clone size: .
V gene: TRBV2
D gene: .
CDR3 protein: CASSEARGGKGTGELFF
CDR3 DNA: TGTGCCAGCAGTGAAGCGCGTGGGGGCAAGGGAACCGGGGAGCTGTTTTTT

J gene: TRBJ1-2
clone size: .
V gene: TRBV11-2
D gene: .
CDR3 protein: CASSSTGSYGYTF
CDR3 DNA: TGTGCCAGCAGCAGCACAGGAAGCTATGGCTACACCTTC

J gene: TRBJ2-6
clone size: .
V gene: TRBV9
D gene: TRBD2
CDR3 protein: CASSSRTSGANVLTF
CDR3 DNA: TGTGCCAGCAGCTCCCGGACTAGCGGGGCCAACGTCCTGACTTTC

J gene: TRBJ1-1
clone size: .
V gene: TRBV19
D gene: .
CDR3 protein: CASSLPMGGTEAFF
CDR3 DNA: TGTGCCAGTAGTCTCCCAATGGGGGGCACTGAAGCTTTCTTT

J gene: TRBJ1-4
clone size: .
V gene: TRBV5-4
D gene: TRBD1
CDR3 protein: CASSLDRGRNEKLFF
CDR3 DNA: TGTGCCAGCAGCCTTGACAGGGGAAGGAACGAAAAACTGTTTTTT

J gene: TRBJ2-2
clone size: .
V gene: TRBV30
D gene: TRBD1
CDR3 protein: CAWSGQGNTGELFF
CDR3 DNA: TGTGCCTGGAGTGGACAGGGAAACACCGGGGAGCTGTTTTTT

J gene: TRBJ2-5
clone size: few
V gene: TRBV7-2
D gene: TRBD2
CDR3 protein: CASSRLWGRERGETQYF
CDR3 DNA: TGTGCCAGCAGCCGTCTTTGGGGGAGGGAACGGGGAGAGACCCAGTACTTC

J gene: TRBJ2-3
clone size: once
V gene: TRBV24-1
D gene: .
CDR3 protein: CATSDPRTRTDTQYF
CDR3 DNA: TGTGCCACCAGTGATCCTCGGACACGCACAGATACGCAGTATTTT

J gene: TRBJ2-3
clone size: .
V gene: TRBV11-3
D gene: TRBD1
CDR3 protein: CASSSAQGALDTQYF
CDR3 DNA: TGTGCCAGCAGCTCTGCACAGGGGGCGTTGGATACGCAGTATTTT

J gene: TRBJ2-3
clone size: .
V gene: TRBV7-2
D gene: .
CDR3 protein: CASSKRTLTRTDTQYF
CDR3 DNA: TGTGCCAGCAGCAAGCGGACCTTGACTCGGACAGATACGCAGTATTTT

J gene: TRBJ2-7
clone size: .
V gene: TRBV7-9
D gene: TRBD2
CDR3 protein: CASSEGNLAGVDEQYF
CDR3 DNA: TGTGCCAGCAGCGAGGGTAACCTAGCGGGAGTCGACGAGCAGTACTTC

J gene: TRBJ2-7
clone size: .
V gene: TRBV2
D gene: .
CDR3 protein: CASSRDKIYEQYF
CDR3 DNA: TGTGCCAGCAGTCGGGACAAGATCTACGAGCAGTACTTC

J gene: TRBJ1-6
clone size: many
V gene: TRBV14
D gene: .
CDR3 protein: CASSQESRNSPLHF
CDR3 DNA: TGTGCCAGCAGCCAAGAGTCGAGAAATTCACCCCTCCACTTT

J gene: TRBJ1-4
clone size: .
V gene: TRBV28
D gene: .
CDR3 protein: CASSLQGAGNEKLFF
CDR3 DNA: TGTGCCAGCAGTTTACAAGGGGCCGGTAATGAAAAACTGTTTTTT

J gene: TRBJ1-5
clone size: once
V gene: TRBV4-1
D gene: .
CDR3 protein: CASSHISEGRRHQPQHF
CDR3 DNA: TGCGCCAGCAGCCACATCTCGGAGGGACGCCGCCATCAGCCCCAGCATTTT

J gene: TRBJ2-1
clone size: .
V gene: TRBV7-6
D gene: TRBD2
CDR3 protein: CASMGLAEGYNEQFF
CDR3 DNA: TGTGCCAGCATGGGACTAGCGGAGGGGTACAATGAGCAGTTCTTC

J gene: TRBJ1-4
clone size: .
V gene: TRBV18
D gene: TRBD1
CDR3 protein: CASSQRQGANEKLFF
CDR3 DNA: TGTGCCAGCTCCCAAAGACAGGGGGCTAATGAAAAACTGTTTTTT

J gene: TRBJ2-2
clone size: .
V gene: TRBV19
D gene: TRBD2
CDR3 protein: CASTRRGLSGRARDTGELFF
CDR3 DNA: TGTGCCAGCACACGGAGGGGGTTGAGCGGGAGGGCCAGGGACACCGGGGAGCTGTTTTTT

J gene: TRBJ2-2
clone size: .
V gene: TRBV3-1/TRBV3-2
D gene: TRBD1
CDR3 protein: CASSQAGQHTGELFF
CDR3 DNA: TGTGCCAGCAGCCAAGCGGGACAGCACACCGGGGAGCTGTTTTTT

J gene: TRBJ1-1
clone size: few
V gene: TRBV29-1
D gene: .
CDR3 protein: CSARTVNTEAFF
CDR3 DNA: TGCAGCGCCCGGACTGTGAACACTGAAGCTTTCTTT

J gene: TRBJ2-1
clone size: .
V gene: TRBV5-5
D gene: .
CDR3 protein: CASSLGPNNEQFF
CDR3 DNA: TGTGCCAGCAGCTTGGGTCCCAACAATGAGCAGTTCTTC

J gene: TRBJ1-2
clone size: few
V gene: TRBV19
D gene: .
CDR3 protein: CASSIEQGQYGYTF
CDR3 DNA: TGTGCCAGTAGTATAGAGCAGGGGCAATATGGCTACACCTTC

J gene: TRBJ2-1
clone size: .
V gene: TRBV27
D gene: .
CDR3 protein: CASRLDTLSYNEQFF
CDR3 DNA: TGTGCCAGCAGACTGGACACCCTCTCCTACAATGAGCAGTTCTTC

J gene: TRBJ2-1
clone size: .
V gene: TRBV14
D gene: .
CDR3 protein: CASSQVAATYNEQFF
CDR3 DNA: TGTGCCAGCAGCCAAGTCGCTGCTACCTACAATGAGCAGTTCTTC

J gene: TRBJ2-2
clone size: many
V gene: TRBV11-3
D gene: TRBD2
CDR3 protein: CASSHIVGGADTGELFF
CDR3 DNA: TGTGCCAGCAGCCATATTGTCGGGGGGGCTGACACCGGGGAGCTGTTTTTT

J gene: TRBJ1-4
clone size: .
V gene: TRBV2
D gene: TRBD1
CDR3 protein: CASRQGTSNEKLFF
CDR3 DNA: TGTGCCAGTCGACAGGGGACCTCTAATGAAAAACTGTTTTTT

J gene: TRBJ2-2
clone size: many
V gene: TRBV24-1
D gene: .
CDR3 protein: CAILGETGELFF
CDR3 DNA: TGTGCCATATTGGGAGAGACCGGGGAGCTGTTTTTT

J gene: TRBJ1-2
clone size: .
V gene: TRBV6-2/TRBV6-3
D gene: TRBD1
CDR3 protein: CASSTLPRTGSLGYTF
CDR3 DNA: TGTGCCAGCAGTACACTCCCCAGGACAGGGAGTCTTGGCTACACCTTC

J gene: TRBJ2-1
clone size: few
V gene: TRBV2
D gene: TRBD2
CDR3 protein: CASSFSGSSYNEQFF
CDR3 DNA: TGTGCCAGCAGTTTTAGCGGGAGCTCCTACAATGAGCAGTTCTTC

J gene: TRBJ1-3
clone size: .
V gene: TRBV6-5
D gene: .
CDR3 protein: CASKESDRSGNTIYF
CDR3 DNA: TGTGCCAGCAAGGAATCCGACAGGTCTGGAAACACCATATATTTT

J gene: TRBJ1-6
clone size: .
V gene: TRBV6-1
D gene: .
CDR3 protein: CASSDQTGGRSPLHF
CDR3 DNA: TGTGCCAGCAGTGATCAGACAGGCGGACGGTCACCCCTCCACTTT